This passage covers 12 T cell receptor beta chains from one sample sequenced in a study of T-cell reconstitution after alpha-beta-depleted transplantation in children (dated by TCRdb to about 2016). The sample's treatment or condition label, decoded: allogeneic hematopoietic cell transplantation with graft depleted of TCRalphabeta T cells and CD19 B cells. Library preparation was by PCR. The instrument given in TCRdb is Illumina HiSeq 2500. Molecular barcoding was employed in the preparation of TCR libraries, with unique molecular identifiers being used to normalize TCRbeta repertoire quantification. TCRdb handled the public reads itself, with Q25 trimming in fastp and clone calling in MiXCR, and kept productive beta chains. Records with the same CDR3 protein are collapsed into one entry carrying the most frequent genes and DNA. This sample holds 450,000 to 600,000 distinct CDR3 sequences; 13% were observed only once. The top ten hold about 2.2% of the sample.

Sequences were derived from PBMCs, mostly from graft donor cells, sampled 360 days after TCRalphabeta/CD19-depleted stem cell transplant. These receptors all come from a male patient aged 10 to 17 who had a stem cell transplant for acute myeloid leukemia, so the T cells may come from the graft donor.

CDR3 in DNA: TGTGCCAGCTCACCACCGGGTGGCCGAATTACCTACGAGCAGTACTTC. This translates into CASSPPGGRITYEQYF. V is TRBV18 and J is TRBJ2-7; no clear D. Germline V lookup: CDR1 KGHSH, CDR2 LQKENI. Trimming removed 0 bases from V and 2 bases from J, with 14 bases in between. There are 16 residues in the CDR3.

In its sample, this clonotype was seen many times. The V and J genes are TRBV20-1 and TRBJ2-4; D gene unclear. This CDR3 is built from 16 residues. Trimming left V 0 bases short and J 0 bases short, with 12 bases between. Looked up from germline, CDR1 is DFQATT and CDR2 is SNEGSKA (reference sequence). The CDR3 region is CSAREGTSLAKNIQYF. The CDR3 DNA reads TGCAGTGCTAGAGAGGGCACGTCTCTAGCCAAAAACATTCAGTACTTC.

This clonotype was counted only a few times. The rearrangement uses TRBV13 and TRBJ2-1, with 7 nucleotides matching TRBD1. Trimming removed 0 bases from V and 7 bases from J; junction bases left unmatched: 12. The V gene's germline CDR1 is PRHDT and CDR2 FYEKMQ (reference sequence). This CDR3 region has 17 residues. DNA for the CDR3: TGTGCCAGCAGCTTAGGCCTAAGGGGGCTCGGGGTTAATGAGCAGTTCTTC. This gives the protein CASSLGLRGLGVNEQFF.

This clonotype was seen ten or more times. The chain has TRBV4-3 and TRBJ2-7; D remains ambiguous. Germline assignment: CDR1 LGHNA and CDR2 YSLEER. Trimming took off 1 base at V and 5 bases at J, with 12 bases between the two ends. CDR3 length equals 14 residues. For the CDR3, the DNA is TGCGCCAGCAGCCAAGGGCTAGAAGCCCACGAGCAGTACTTC. Encoded protein: CASSQGLEAHEQYF.

This clonotype was found a few times. The chain joins TRBV29-1 to TRBJ2-7; the D gene could be TRBD1 or TRBD2 (5 bases each). This CDR3 comprises 12 residues. Trimming removed 2 bases from V and 8 bases from J, with 13 bases in between. Germline V CDR1 and CDR2: SQVTM, ANQGSEA. The CDR3 here is CSVERGRTQQYF. The DNA of the CDR3 is TGCAGCGTTGAACGGGGAAGGACACAGCAGTACTTC.

The chain has TRBV7-9 and TRBJ2-7; 8 bases agree with TRBD1. V lost 2 bases and J lost 0; bases outside the gene matches: 3. The CDR3 sequence is 15 residues long. CDR1 is SEHNR and CDR2 is FQNEAQ in the germline V gene (reference sequence). CDR3 DNA: TGTGCCAGCAGCTTAACTACAGGGGGCTCCTACGAGCAGTACTTC. Translated: CASSLTTGGSYEQYF.

This clonotype showed up just a few times. The gene calls are TRBV3-1 and TRBJ2-3, with D possibly being TRBD1 or TRBD2 (5 bases each). In germline, CDR1 is LGHDT, CDR2 YNNKEL (reference sequence). This CDR3 contains 12 residues. The V gene lost 1 base and the J gene lost 8 bases, with 7 bases spanning the gap. CDR3 in amino acids: CASSQAGTTQYF. As DNA, the CDR3 is TGTGCCAGCAGCCAAGCCGGGACTACGCAGTATTTT.

The J gene is TRBJ2-3, the V gene TRBV27; D may be TRBD1 or TRBD2 (5 bases each). This CDR3 has 19 amino acids. Trimming left V 5 bases short and J 1 base short, with 25 bases between. CDR1 is MNHEY and CDR2 is SMNVEV in the germline V gene (reference sequence). This CDR3 reads CASSPCRTGTLPCTDTQYF. The CDR3 DNA is TGTGCCAGCAGTCCTTGCCGTACCGGGACCCTGCCCTGCACAGATACGCAGTATTTT.

The V call is TRBV6-2 or TRBV6-3, the J call TRBJ2-7, with 7 bases that match TRBD2. Trimming took 4 bases from V and 0 from J; bases not matched to a gene: 9. CDR3 length: 16 residues. In germline, CDR1 is MNHEY, CDR2 SVGEGT. CDR3 DNA: TGTGCCAGCAGTTGGGGCCCTAGCGGACTCTCCTACGAGCAGTACTTC. Encoded protein: CASSWGPSGLSYEQYF.

The chain joins TRBV28 to TRBJ2-7; D assignment may be TRBD1 or TRBD2 (5 bases each). Trimming removed 5 bases at V and 2 bases at J, with 16 bases between. This CDR3 comprises 15 residues. Looked up from germline, CDR1 is MDHEN and CDR2 is SYDVKM. The CDR3 is CASSVPGPQTYEQYF. The DNA of the CDR3 is TGTGCCAGCAGTGTTCCGGGACCCCAAACCTACGAGCAGTACTTC.

The table lists this clonotype with a few counts. This chain connects TRBV6-5 to TRBJ2-1, with D uncertain. Germline V CDR1 and CDR2: MNHEY, SVGAGI. The CDR3 spans 14 residues. V lost 0 bases to trimming and J lost 1 base, with 4 bases between them. The CDR3 nucleotides read TGTGCCAGCAGTTACTCCTCTTCCTACAATGAGCAGTTCTTC. Its protein is CASSYSSSYNEQFF.

This clonotype has a count of ten or more. The chain carries TRBV30 and TRBJ2-2; 8 bases are a match to TRBD1. Germline assignment: CDR1 GTSNPN and CDR2 SVGIG (reference sequence). V lost 1 base to trimming and J lost 5 bases; unmatched junction nucleotides: 0. CDR3 length: 13 residues. The CDR3 DNA is TGTGCCTGGAGTGGACAGGGGACCGGGGAGCTGTTTTTT. Protein sequence: CAWSGQGTGELFF.